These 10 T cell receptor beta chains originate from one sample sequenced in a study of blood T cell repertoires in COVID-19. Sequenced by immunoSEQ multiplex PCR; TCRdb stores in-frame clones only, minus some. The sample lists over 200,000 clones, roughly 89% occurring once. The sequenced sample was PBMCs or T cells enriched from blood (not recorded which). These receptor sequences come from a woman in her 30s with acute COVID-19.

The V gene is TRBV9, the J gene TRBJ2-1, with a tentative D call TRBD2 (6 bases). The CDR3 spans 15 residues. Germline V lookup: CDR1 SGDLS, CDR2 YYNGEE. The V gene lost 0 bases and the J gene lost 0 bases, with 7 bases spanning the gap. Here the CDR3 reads CASSVETSSYNEQFF. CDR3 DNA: TGTGCCAGCAGCGTAGAGACTAGCTCCTACAATGAGCAGTTCTTC.

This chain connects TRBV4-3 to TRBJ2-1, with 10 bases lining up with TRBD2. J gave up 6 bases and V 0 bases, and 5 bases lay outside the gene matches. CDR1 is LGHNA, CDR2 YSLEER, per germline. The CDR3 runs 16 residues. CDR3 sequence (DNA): TGCGCCAGCAGCCAAGATCAGCGGGGGGGCCGCAATGAGCAGTTCTTC. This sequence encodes CASSQDQRGGRNEQFF.

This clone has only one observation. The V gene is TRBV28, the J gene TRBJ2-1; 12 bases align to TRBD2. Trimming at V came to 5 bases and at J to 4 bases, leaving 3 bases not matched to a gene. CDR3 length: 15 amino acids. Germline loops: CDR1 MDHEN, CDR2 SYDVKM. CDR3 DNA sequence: TGTGCCAGCAGTACCCTAGCGGGGGGGTACAATGAGCAGTTCTTC. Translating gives CASSTLAGGYNEQFF.

The CDR3 DNA reads as TGTGCCAGCAGTGAAGGGACAGGTGGGGAGACCCAGTACTTC. Residues: CASSEGTGGETQYF. V gene TRBV6-1 combines with J gene TRBJ2-5; 7 bases line up with TRBD1. V gave up 1 base and J gave up 5 bases; unmatched junction bases: 4. In germline, CDR1 is MNHNS, CDR2 SASEGT. The CDR3 totals 14 residues.

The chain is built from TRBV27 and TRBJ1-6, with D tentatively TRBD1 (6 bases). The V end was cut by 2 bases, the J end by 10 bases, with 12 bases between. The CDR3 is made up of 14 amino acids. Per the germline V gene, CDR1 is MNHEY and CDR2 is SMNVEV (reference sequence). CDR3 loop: CASSLGGGRSPLHF. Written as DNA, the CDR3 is TGTGCCAGCAGTTTAGGGGGCGGTCGGTCACCCCTCCACTTT.

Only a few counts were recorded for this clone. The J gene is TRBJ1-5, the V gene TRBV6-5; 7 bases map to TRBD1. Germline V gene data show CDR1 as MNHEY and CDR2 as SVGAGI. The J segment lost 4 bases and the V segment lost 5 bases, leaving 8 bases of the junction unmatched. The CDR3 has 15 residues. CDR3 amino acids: CASSPGQNFNQPQHF. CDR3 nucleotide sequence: TGTGCCAGCAGTCCGGGACAGAACTTTAATCAGCCCCAGCATTTT.

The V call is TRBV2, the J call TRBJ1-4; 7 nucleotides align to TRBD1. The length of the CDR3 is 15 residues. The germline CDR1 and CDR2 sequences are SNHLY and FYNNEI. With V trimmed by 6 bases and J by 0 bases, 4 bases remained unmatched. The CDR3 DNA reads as TGTGCCAGCAGACCAGGGGGAACAACTAATGAAAAACTGTTTTTT. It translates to CASRPGGTTNEKLFF.

CDR3 coding DNA: TGTGCCAGCAGGGTCACAGGCACTGAAGCTTTCTTT. It yields the protein CASRVTGTEAFF. This chain uses TRBV12-3 or TRBV12-4 with TRBJ1-1; tentatively, D is TRBD1 (5 bases). V was clipped by 6 bases and J by 4 bases, with 9 bases between them. This CDR3 contains 12 residues.

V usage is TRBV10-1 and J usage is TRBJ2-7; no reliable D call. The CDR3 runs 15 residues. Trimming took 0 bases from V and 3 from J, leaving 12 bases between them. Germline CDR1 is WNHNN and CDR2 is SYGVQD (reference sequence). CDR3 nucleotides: TGCGCCAGCAGTGAGTCGACACGGCACCTCTACGAGCAGTACTTC. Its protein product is CASSESTRHLYEQYF.

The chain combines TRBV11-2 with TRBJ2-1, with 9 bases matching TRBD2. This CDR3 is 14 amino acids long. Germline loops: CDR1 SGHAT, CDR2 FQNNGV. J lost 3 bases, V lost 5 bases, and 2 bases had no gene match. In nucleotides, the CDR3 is TGTGCCAGCAGCGTAGCGGGGGTCTACAATGAGCAGTTCTTC. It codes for CASSVAGVYNEQFF.